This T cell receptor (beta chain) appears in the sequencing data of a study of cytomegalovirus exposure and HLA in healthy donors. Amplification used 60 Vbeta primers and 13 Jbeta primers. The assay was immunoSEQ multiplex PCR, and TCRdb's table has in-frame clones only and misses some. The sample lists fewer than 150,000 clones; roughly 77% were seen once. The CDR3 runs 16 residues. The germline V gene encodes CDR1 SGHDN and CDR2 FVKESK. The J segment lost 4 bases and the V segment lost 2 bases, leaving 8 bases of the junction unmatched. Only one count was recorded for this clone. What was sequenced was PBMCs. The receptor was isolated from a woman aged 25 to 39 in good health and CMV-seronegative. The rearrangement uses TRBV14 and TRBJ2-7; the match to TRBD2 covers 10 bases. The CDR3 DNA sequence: TGTGCCAGCAGCCAATTAGCGGGAGGAGGTCCTTACGAGCAGTACTTC. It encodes CASSQLAGGGPYEQYF.